This passage covers 18 T cell receptor beta chains from one sample sequenced in a study of OX40 agonist ivuxolimab in advanced cancers. TCRdb's table, derived via immunoSEQ multiplex PCR, lists solely in-frame clones and lacks some. The table includes tens of thousands of clones, about nine tenths detected once. Material: CD4+ or CD8+ T cells sorted from blood, obtained in a trial of the OX40 agonist ivuxolimab. The source is an adult with an advanced solid tumor such as melanoma, head and neck, liver or kidney cancer.

The chain has TRBV18 and TRBJ2-1; tentative D call: TRBD2 (5 bases). The length of the CDR3 is 14 residues. Deletions cut 1 base from V and 5 bases from J, with 9 bases between. Germline loops: CDR1 KGHSH, CDR2 LQKENI. CDR3 region: CASSPRGLHNEQFF. The DNA of the CDR3 is TGTGCCAGCTCACCACGTGGACTCCACAATGAGCAGTTCTTC. Filled out from reference TRBV18 and TRBJ2-1, the complete variable domain reads NAGVMQNPRHLVRRRGQEARLRCSPMKGHSHVYWYRQLPEEGLKFMVYLQKENIIDESGMPKERFSAEFPKEGPSILRIQQVVRGDSAAYFCASSPRGLHNEQFFGPGTRLTVL.

The V call is TRBV27, the J call TRBJ2-7, with 13 bases that match TRBD2. This CDR3 region has 18 residues. The ends lost 6 bases at V and 0 bases at J; junction bases unmatched: 11. Germline V gives CDR1 MNHEY, CDR2 SMNVEV (reference sequence). This CDR3 reads CASSTFERTSGSSYEQYF. The DNA of the CDR3 is TGTGCCAGCAGCACCTTCGAGAGGACTAGCGGGAGCTCCTACGAGCAGTACTTC.

The chain links TRBV9 to TRBJ1-5, with a tentative D call TRBD1 (5 bases). CDR1 SGDLS and CDR2 YYNGEE come from the germline V gene. Trimming took 3 bases from V and 4 from J, leaving 14 bases between them. This CDR3 has 15 amino acids. In nucleotides, the CDR3 is TGTGCCAGCAGCGCGGACGGGACCGCAAATCAGCCCCAGCATTTT. Residues: CASSADGTANQPQHF.

The chain carries TRBV10-1 and TRBJ1-1; D not certain. The CDR3 extends over 13 amino acids. Per germline, CDR1 WNHNN and CDR2 SYGVQD (reference sequence). The ends were cut back, 1 base at V and 2 bases at J, with 5 bases in the middle. CDR3: CASSEWVNTEAFF. In DNA form, the CDR3 reads TGCGCCAGCAGTGAGTGGGTTAACACTGAAGCTTTCTTT.

The chain employs TRBV30 and TRBJ2-7, with no clear D. V lost 0 bases, J lost 5 bases, and 11 bases lay in between. There are 13 residues in the CDR3. CDR1 GTSNPN and CDR2 SVGIG come from the germline V gene (reference sequence). Here the CDR3 reads CAWSVTVLDEQYF. Written as DNA, the CDR3 is TGTGCCTGGAGTGTAACGGTTTTGGACGAGCAGTACTTC.

This clone was picked up one time. V and J are TRBV5-5 and TRBJ1-1; 7 positions agree with TRBD1. There are 13 residues in the CDR3. Germline V gene sequence: CDR1 SGHKS, CDR2 YYEKEE (reference sequence). V lost 8 bases, J lost 1 base, and 5 bases stayed unmatched. The CDR3 sequence is CASVAGGNTEAFF. The CDR3 DNA follows: TGTGCCAGTGTGGCAGGGGGGAACACTGAAGCTTTCTTT.

The V call is TRBV13, the J call TRBJ1-1; D perhaps matches TRBD1 (6 bases). The CDR3 spans 19 residues. V was trimmed by 0 bases and J by 1 base, leaving 21 bases between them. Germline-derived CDR1 and CDR2 are PRHDT and FYEKMQ (reference sequence). The CDR3: CASSLGLLAAGASNTEAFF. The CDR3 DNA reads TGTGCCAGCAGCTTAGGCCTATTAGCTGCAGGGGCGTCGAACACTGAAGCTTTCTTT.

V usage is TRBV10-1 and J usage is TRBJ2-3; D is possibly TRBD2 (5 bases). Trimming took 8 bases from V and 6 from J, leaving 9 bases between them. This CDR3 has 11 amino acids. Germline CDR1 and CDR2: WNHNN and SYGVQD (reference sequence). CDR3 sequence reads: CASSGGDTQYF. DNA for the CDR3: TGCGCCAGCTCAGGCGGGGATACGCAGTATTTT.

This clone was seen just once. V gene TRBV6-1 combines with J gene TRBJ1-4, with no clear D. Deletions cut 1 base from V and 5 bases from J, with 14 bases between. Germline V gene data show CDR1 as MNHNS and CDR2 as SASEGT. There are 16 residues in the CDR3. The CDR3 spells CASSEVGDGINEKLFF. The CDR3 nucleotides read TGTGCCAGCAGTGAAGTTGGCGACGGAATAAATGAAAAACTGTTTTTT.

The chain has TRBV10-3 and TRBJ1-3, with D perhaps matching TRBD1 (5 bases). Germline V CDR1 and CDR2: ENHRY, SYGVKD. There are 14 residues in the CDR3. Trimming stripped 10 bases from V and 0 bases from J, with 13 bases between. CDR3: CATGAGNSGNTIYF. In nucleotides, the CDR3 is TGTGCCACCGGGGCGGGCAACTCTGGAAACACCATATATTTT.

V gene TRBV27 combines with J gene TRBJ2-5; D is perhaps TRBD2 (5 bases). Germline loops: CDR1 MNHEY, CDR2 SMNVEV (reference sequence). The V end lost 1 base, the J end lost 7 bases, and 19 bases lay between the germline ends. This CDR3 spans 16 amino acids. The CDR3 is CASSLWPAGAEATQYF. The CDR3 DNA follows: TGTGCCAGCAGTTTATGGCCCGCGGGTGCCGAAGCGACCCAGTACTTC.

This chain uses TRBV30 with TRBJ1-2; TRBD1 aligns across 10 bases. The CDR3 covers 14 residues. Germline V CDR1 and CDR2: GTSNPN, SVGIG (reference sequence). V lost 4 bases and J lost 8; bases outside the gene matches: 10. The CDR3 sequence is CAWIVGTGAEGYTF. The CDR3 DNA is TGTGCCTGGATCGTTGGGACAGGGGCTGAGGGCTACACCTTC.

V is TRBV7-9 and J is TRBJ2-1; D ambiguous. Germline loops: CDR1 SEHNR, CDR2 FQNEAQ (reference sequence). Trimming took 0 bases from V and 1 from J, leaving 4 bases between them. The CDR3 loop spans 14 amino acids. CDR3 amino acids: CASSLAGSYNEQFF. The CDR3 DNA is TGTGCCAGCAGCTTAGCGGGGTCCTACAATGAGCAGTTCTTC.

This clone has more than one count but fewer than ten. The chain couples TRBV4-1 to TRBJ1-2; D is unclear. This CDR3 has 14 amino acids. V was shortened by 3 bases and J by 4 bases, with 12 bases between the two germline ends. Germline assignment: CDR1 MGHRA and CDR2 YSYEKL. This CDR3 reads CASSQGSYFYGYTF. CDR3 nucleotides: TGCGCCAGCAGCCAGGGGTCGTACTTCTATGGCTACACCTTC.

The V call is TRBV7-6, the J call TRBJ2-5; D assignment may be TRBD1 or TRBD2 (5 bases each). Trimming shortened V by 0 bases and J by 1 base, and 12 bases separated the two germline ends. This CDR3 is 16 amino acids long. Germline assignment: CDR1 SGHVS and CDR2 FNYEAQ. The CDR3 reads CASSLAGEGTQETQYF. CDR3 bases: TGTGCCAGCAGCTTAGCGGGAGAGGGGACCCAAGAGACCCAGTACTTC.

The V gene is TRBV28, the J gene TRBJ2-1, with 9 nucleotides matching TRBD2. V dropped 4 bases and J dropped 6; count of bases not matched to a gene: 4. Germline CDR1 and CDR2: MDHEN and SYDVKM. The CDR3 is 14 residues long. The CDR3 reads CASSYGGGGNEQFF. Written as DNA, the CDR3 is TGTGCCAGCAGTTACGGCGGGGGGGGCAATGAGCAGTTCTTC. Full variable domain (outside the CDR3, taken from reference TRBV28 and TRBJ2-1): DVKVTQSSRYLVKRTGEKVFLECVQDMDHENMFWYRQDPGLGLRLIYFSYDVKMKEKGDIPEGYSVSREKKERFSLILESASTNQTSMYLCASSYGGGGNEQFFGPGTRLTVL.

The chain uses TRBV15 and TRBJ2-5; D is perhaps TRBD1 (5 bases). CDR1 and CDR2 from the germline V gene are LNHNV and YYDKDF (reference sequence). Trimming took off 0 bases at V and 3 bases at J, with 8 bases between the two ends. CDR3 length equals 14 residues. CDR3 nucleotide sequence: TGTGCCACCAGCAGAGATACAGGTGAAGAGACCCAGTACTTC. It encodes CATSRDTGEETQYF.

J is TRBJ2-1 and V is TRBV7-8, with D possibly TRBD1 on 5 matching bases. The germline CDR1 and CDR2 sequences are SGHVS and FQNEAQ. The CDR3 has 15 amino acids. The V end lost 2 bases, the J end lost 5 bases, and 13 bases lay between the germline ends. The CDR3 DNA sequence: TGTGCCAGCAGCTTAACAGGTAGCCGAGACAATGAGCAGTTCTTC. Its protein is CASSLTGSRDNEQFF.